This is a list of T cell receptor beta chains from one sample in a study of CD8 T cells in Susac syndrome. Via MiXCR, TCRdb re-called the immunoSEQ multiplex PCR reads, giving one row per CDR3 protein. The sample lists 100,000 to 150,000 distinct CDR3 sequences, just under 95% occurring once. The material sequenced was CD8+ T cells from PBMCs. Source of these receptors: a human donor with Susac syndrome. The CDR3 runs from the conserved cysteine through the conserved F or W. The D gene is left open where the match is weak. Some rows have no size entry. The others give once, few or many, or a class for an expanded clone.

CDR3 DNA: TGTGCCAGCAGTCGTGAACAGACAGGGGGCTCCCAAGAGACCCAGTACTTC
CDR3 protein: CASSREQTGGSQETQYF
D gene: TRBD1
CDR3 length: 17
V gene: TRBV12-3/TRBV12-4
J gene: TRBJ2-5
clone size: .

CDR3 DNA: TGTGCCAGCAGCCCCTCGCCACAGGGGCAAGAGACCCAGTACTTC
CDR3 protein: CASSPSPQGQETQYF
D gene: TRBD1
CDR3 length: 15
V gene: TRBV2
J gene: TRBJ2-5
clone size: .

CDR3 DNA: TGTGCCTGGAGTCCAACCTTGGGGGGCAGCGGCTATGGCTACACCTTC
CDR3 protein: CAWSPTLGGSGYGYTF
D gene: .
CDR3 length: 16
V gene: TRBV30
J gene: TRBJ1-2
clone size: .

CDR3 DNA: TGTGCCATCATATGGGCAGACATGAACACTGAAGCTTTCTTT
CDR3 protein: CAIIWADMNTEAFF
D gene: .
CDR3 length: 14
V gene: TRBV13
J gene: TRBJ1-1
clone size: .

CDR3 DNA: TGTGCCTGGAAGGGGGGGCAGGAGGACACCGGGGAGCTGTTTTTT
CDR3 protein: CAWKGGQEDTGELFF
D gene: .
CDR3 length: 15
V gene: TRBV30
J gene: TRBJ2-2
clone size: .

CDR3 DNA: TGTGCCACCAGTGATACCGGGACAGATCGCTACCAAGAGACCCAGTACTTC
CDR3 protein: CATSDTGTDRYQETQYF
D gene: TRBD1
CDR3 length: 17
V gene: TRBV24-1
J gene: TRBJ2-5
clone size: .

CDR3 DNA: TGTGCCAGCAGTGGACAGGGTCCCTACGAGCAGTACTTC
CDR3 protein: CASSGQGPYEQYF
D gene: TRBD1
CDR3 length: 13
V gene: TRBV2
J gene: TRBJ2-7
clone size: few

CDR3 DNA: TGTGCCAGCAGCGTAGGTGGACTAGCGGGCCCCTACAATGAGCAGTTCTTC
CDR3 protein: CASSVGGLAGPYNEQFF
D gene: TRBD2
CDR3 length: 17
V gene: TRBV9
J gene: TRBJ2-1
clone size: .

CDR3 DNA: TGTGCCAGCAGTGGACCCGGGCAGATCACTAACTATGGCTACACCTTC
CDR3 protein: CASSGPGQITNYGYTF
D gene: .
CDR3 length: 16
V gene: TRBV6-1
J gene: TRBJ1-2
clone size: .

CDR3 DNA: TGTGCCAGCAGTTCAGATACGCAGTATTTT
CDR3 protein: CASSSDTQYF
D gene: .
CDR3 length: 10
V gene: TRBV12-3/TRBV12-4
J gene: TRBJ2-3
clone size: .

CDR3 DNA: TGCGCCAGCAGCCAAGATTACGGTAACGAGCAGTACTTC
CDR3 protein: CASSQDYGNEQYF
D gene: .
CDR3 length: 13
V gene: TRBV4-3
J gene: TRBJ2-7
clone size: .

CDR3 DNA: TGTGCCAGCACCGTAATGGTGGGACCCGCTAACTATGGCTACACCTTC
CDR3 protein: CASTVMVGPANYGYTF
D gene: .
CDR3 length: 16
V gene: TRBV7-2
J gene: TRBJ1-2
clone size: .

CDR3 DNA: TGTGCCAGCAGTTTACGGGGGTCGAACACTGAAGCTTTCTTT
CDR3 protein: CASSLRGSNTEAFF
D gene: .
CDR3 length: 14
V gene: TRBV27
J gene: TRBJ1-1
clone size: few

CDR3 DNA: TGTGCCAGCAGCGTAGACCCCGTGGAGGTTGGGGCCCTCAATCAGCCCCAGCATTTT
CDR3 protein: CASSVDPVEVGALNQPQHF
D gene: .
CDR3 length: 19
V gene: TRBV9
J gene: TRBJ1-5
clone size: .

CDR3 DNA: TGCGCCAGCAGCGGTCACAGGGGGCGCACAGAGACCCAGTACTTC
CDR3 protein: CASSGHRGRTETQYF
D gene: TRBD1
CDR3 length: 15
V gene: TRBV5-1
J gene: TRBJ2-5
clone size: .

CDR3 DNA: TGTGCCAGCAGTTTAGGGACAGGGTTCTATGGCTACACCTTC
CDR3 protein: CASSLGTGFYGYTF
D gene: TRBD1
CDR3 length: 14
V gene: TRBV12-3/TRBV12-4
J gene: TRBJ1-2
clone size: .

CDR3 DNA: TGTGCCAGCAGTTTTGGGACAGGGGGCGCCGAGACCCAGTACTTC
CDR3 protein: CASSFGTGGAETQYF
D gene: TRBD1
CDR3 length: 15
V gene: TRBV12-3/TRBV12-4
J gene: TRBJ2-5
clone size: .

CDR3 DNA: TGTGCCAGCAGCCGACAGGGTTCCTACGAGCAGTACTTC
CDR3 protein: CASSRQGSYEQYF
D gene: TRBD1
CDR3 length: 13
V gene: TRBV7-9
J gene: TRBJ2-7
clone size: .